The following is a T cell receptor (beta chain) sequence with its context. An end of the junction differs from the germline gene, which may be a read error. This entry belongs to a study of patients and donors after allogeneic stem cell transplantation. This CDR3 is built from 16 residues. CDR1 is LGHDT, CDR2 YNNKEL, per germline (reference sequence). TCRdb itself ran the RT-PCR reads through MiXCR, one entry per CDR3 protein. The sample has about 960,000 distinct CDR3 sequences, about 20% seen once. The receptor was derived from a human donor who was either an allogeneic HSCT recipient or a stem cell or donor lymphocyte infusion donor (not recorded which). It is not recorded whose cells these are; they may come from a transplant donor. Sequencing input: blood, either unsorted or a sorted T cell fraction (not recorded which). This chain links TRBV3-1 with TRBJ2-1; the D gene is possibly TRBD1 (6 bases). This chain's CDR3 is CASSHHRVSVYDEQFF. CDR3 nucleotide sequence: TGTGCCAGCAGCCACCACAGGGTATCGGTCTACGATGAGCAGTTCTTC.